A selection of T cell receptor beta chains follows, all from one sample in a study of T cells in Graves' hyperthyroidism and ophthalmopathy. TCRdb processed the multiplex PCR reads anew with MiXCR; each CDR3 protein has one entry. The table records about 600,000 distinct CDR3 sequences, 13% to 15% of them present only once. Sequencing input: blood. Receptors were obtained from a woman between 50 and 59 years old with Graves' ophthalmopathy. Each CDR3 is given without its conserved first and last residue. Fields, in order: J gene, clone size, V gene, CDR3 protein. Size tells how often a clone was seen (once, few, many) or the class of an expanded clone, and some rows leave it out.

>TRBJ2-1|many|TRBV11-3
ASSAGRAEFNEQF
>TRBJ2-3|many|TRBV6-2/TRBV6-3
ASSFIRDSYTDTQY
>TRBJ2-1|many|TRBV12-3/TRBV12-4
ASSFPGKAYNEQF
>TRBJ2-2|many|TRBV20-1
SATILAGGPGNDGELF
>TRBJ2-7|many|TRBV18
ASSPSKGDVYEQY
>TRBJ1-2|many|TRBV7-9
ASSAPGQGNYGYT
>TRBJ2-2|many|TRBV3-1
ASSPTGNTGELF
>TRBJ2-2|-|TRBV10-3
AISESPGELF
>TRBJ1-2|few|TRBV10-3
AISAPGQDYIEGSYT
>TRBJ2-1|few|TRBV19
ARRLAYNEQF
>TRBJ2-4|-|TRBV20-1
SARLATPKNIQY
>TRBJ2-7|few|TRBV28
ASSFWRTYEQY
>TRBJ1-5|many|TRBV6-1
ASTASRGKPQH
>TRBJ2-2|few|TRBV24-1
ATSRPGQGWTGELF
>TRBJ1-2|many|TRBV7-8
ASSLQAGSGYT
>TRBJ2-6|-|TRBV6-5
ASSYFTGGDGANVLT
>TRBJ2-3|many|TRBV7-3
ASSLTLVCTDTQY
>TRBJ2-3|-|TRBV20-1
SAPPASGSPGGADTQY
>TRBJ1-5|-|TRBV19
ASSIGGRRAYSNQPQH
>TRBJ2-7|many|TRBV30
AWSVGGVSYEQY
>TRBJ2-5|few|TRBV4-2
ASSQGRTGGQETQY
>TRBJ2-1|many|TRBV18
ASSPLDLTLQF
>TRBJ2-3|many|TRBV6-2/TRBV6-3
ASSYSMTSGPSLEPDTQY
>TRBJ2-3|many|TRBV12-3/TRBV12-4
ASSLFLAGVGDTQY
>TRBJ2-7|many|TRBV28
ASRDLGPSYEQY
>TRBJ1-6|few|TRBV5-6
ASSLGDRDSPLH
>TRBJ1-2|few|TRBV4-3
ASSDDLTGGYGYT
>TRBJ1-1|-|TRBV15
ATSRDRVTDTEAF
>TRBJ1-6|-|TRBV19
ASKDRRSYNSPLH
>TRBJ1-1|many|TRBV7-2
ASSLVTGVTEAF
>TRBJ2-2|many|TRBV12-3/TRBV12-4
ASLGLAVTGELF
>TRBJ2-3|many|TRBV11-3
ASSSSTTDTQY
>TRBJ2-7|-|TRBV9
ASSVEPHPYEQY